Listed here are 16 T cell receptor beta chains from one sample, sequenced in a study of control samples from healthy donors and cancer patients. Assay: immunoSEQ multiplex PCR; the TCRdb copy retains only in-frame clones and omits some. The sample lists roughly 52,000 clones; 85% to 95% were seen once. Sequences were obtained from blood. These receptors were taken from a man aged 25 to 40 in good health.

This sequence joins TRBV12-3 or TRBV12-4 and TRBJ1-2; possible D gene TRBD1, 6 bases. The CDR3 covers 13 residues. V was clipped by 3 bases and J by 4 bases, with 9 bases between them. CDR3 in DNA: TGTGCCAGCAGTTTCCGCAGGGGCTATGGCTACACCTTC. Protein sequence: CASSFRRGYGYTF.

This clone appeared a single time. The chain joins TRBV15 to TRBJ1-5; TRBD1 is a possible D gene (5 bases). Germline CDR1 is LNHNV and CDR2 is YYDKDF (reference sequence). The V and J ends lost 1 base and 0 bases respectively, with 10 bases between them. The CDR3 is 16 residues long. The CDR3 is CATSRGDEYSNQPQHF. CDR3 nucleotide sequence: TGTGCCACCAGCAGAGGGGACGAATATAGCAATCAGCCCCAGCATTTT.

The CDR3 region is CVRSSASYEQYF. CDR3 sequence (DNA): TGTGTCAGAAGCTCTGCCTCCTACGAGCAGTACTTC. This chain links TRBV7-5 with TRBJ2-7. TRBV7-5 is a recognized pseudogene. CDR3 length: 12 amino acids.

DNA for the CDR3: TGCGCCAGCAGCTTTCGGAGTGGACAAGTTAACTATGGCTACACCTTC. Its protein is CASSFRSGQVNYGYTF. The chain uses TRBV5-1 and TRBJ1-2; weak D call: TRBD1 (5 bases). The CDR3 has 16 amino acids. Per the germline V gene, CDR1 is SGHRS and CDR2 is YFSETQ. V was shortened by 2 bases and J by 1 base, with 15 bases between the two germline ends.

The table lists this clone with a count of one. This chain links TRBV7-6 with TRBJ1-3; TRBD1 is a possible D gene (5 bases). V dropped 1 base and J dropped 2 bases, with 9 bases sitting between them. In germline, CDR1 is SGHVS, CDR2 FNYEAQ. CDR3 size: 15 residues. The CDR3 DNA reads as TGTGCCAGCAGCTTAGTCGGGGGTACTGGAAACACCATATATTTT. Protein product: CASSLVGGTGNTIYF.

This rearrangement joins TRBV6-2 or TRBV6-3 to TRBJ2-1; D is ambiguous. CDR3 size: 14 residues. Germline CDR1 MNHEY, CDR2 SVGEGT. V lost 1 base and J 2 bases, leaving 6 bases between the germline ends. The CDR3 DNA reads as TGTGCCAGCAGTTACTGGCGGACCTACAATGAGCAGTTCTTC. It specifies CASSYWRTYNEQFF.

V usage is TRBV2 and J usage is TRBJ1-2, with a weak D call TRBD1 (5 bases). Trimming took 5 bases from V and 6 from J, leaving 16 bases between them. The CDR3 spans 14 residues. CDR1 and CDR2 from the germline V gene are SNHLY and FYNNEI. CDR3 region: CASSPKGRVDGYTF. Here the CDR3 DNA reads TGTGCCAGCAGTCCGAAGGGGCGGGTGGATGGCTACACCTTC.

The CDR3 sequence: CASSPGQGAYEQYF. The CDR3 DNA reads TGTGCCAGCTCACCGGGACAGGGGGCTTACGAGCAGTACTTC. J is TRBJ2-7 and V is TRBV18, with TRBD1 identical over 12 bases. The junction had 1 base not matched to a gene; V was cut back by 3 bases and J by 4 bases. This CDR3 is built from 14 residues. In germline, CDR1 is KGHSH, CDR2 LQKENI.

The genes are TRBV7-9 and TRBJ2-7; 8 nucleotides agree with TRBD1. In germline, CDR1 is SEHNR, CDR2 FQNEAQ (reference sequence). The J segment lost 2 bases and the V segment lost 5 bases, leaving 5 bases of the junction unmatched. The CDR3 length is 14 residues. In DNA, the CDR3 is TGTGCCAGCAGCGACGGACAGGGCGCCTACGAGCAGTACTTC. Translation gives CASSDGQGAYEQYF.

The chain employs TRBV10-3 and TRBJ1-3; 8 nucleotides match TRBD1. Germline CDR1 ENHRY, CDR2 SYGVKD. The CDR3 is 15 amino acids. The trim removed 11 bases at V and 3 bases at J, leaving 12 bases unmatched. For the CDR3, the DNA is TGTGCCGGCGGCCCCGGACAGGGTGATGGAAACACCATATATTTT. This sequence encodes CAGGPGQGDGNTIYF.

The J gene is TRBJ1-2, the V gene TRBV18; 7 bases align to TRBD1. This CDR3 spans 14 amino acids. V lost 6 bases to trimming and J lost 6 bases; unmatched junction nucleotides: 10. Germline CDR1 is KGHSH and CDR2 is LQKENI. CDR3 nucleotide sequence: TGTGCCAGCTCCCTACTTGACAGGGCTGATGGCTACACCTTC. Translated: CASSLLDRADGYTF.

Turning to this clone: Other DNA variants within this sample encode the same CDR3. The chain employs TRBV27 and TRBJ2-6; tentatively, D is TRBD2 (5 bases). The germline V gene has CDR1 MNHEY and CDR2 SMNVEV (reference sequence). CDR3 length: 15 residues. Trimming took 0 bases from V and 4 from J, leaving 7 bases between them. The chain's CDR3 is CASSLSGGGANVLTF. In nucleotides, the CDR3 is TGTGCCAGCAGTTTATCGGGCGGGGGGGCCAACGTCCTGACTTTC.

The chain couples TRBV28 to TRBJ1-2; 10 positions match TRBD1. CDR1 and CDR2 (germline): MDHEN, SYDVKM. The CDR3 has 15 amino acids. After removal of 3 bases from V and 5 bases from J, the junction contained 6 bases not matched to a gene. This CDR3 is CASSLGGQGTYGYTF. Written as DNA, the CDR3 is TGTGCCAGCAGTTTGGGGGGACAGGGGACTTATGGCTACACCTTC.

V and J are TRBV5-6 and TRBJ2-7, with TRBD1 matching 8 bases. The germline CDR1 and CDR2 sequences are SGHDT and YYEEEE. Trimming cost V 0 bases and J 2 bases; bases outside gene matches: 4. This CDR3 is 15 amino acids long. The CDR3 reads CASSLGQGNAYEQYF. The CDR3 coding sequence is TGTGCCAGCAGCTTGGGACAGGGGAACGCCTACGAGCAGTACTTC.

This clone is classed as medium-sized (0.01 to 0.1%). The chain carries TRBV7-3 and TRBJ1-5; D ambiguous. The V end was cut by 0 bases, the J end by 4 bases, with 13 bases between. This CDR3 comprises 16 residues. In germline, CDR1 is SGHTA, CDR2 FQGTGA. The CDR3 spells CASSLTWPGVNQPQHF. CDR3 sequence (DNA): TGTGCCAGCAGCTTAACGTGGCCAGGAGTAAATCAGCCCCAGCATTTT.

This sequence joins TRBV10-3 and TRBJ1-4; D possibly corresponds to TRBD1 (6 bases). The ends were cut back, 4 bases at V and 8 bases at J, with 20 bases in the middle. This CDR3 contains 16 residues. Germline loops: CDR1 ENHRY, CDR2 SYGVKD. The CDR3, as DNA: TGTGCCATCAGTGTGGGGGCGAGGGGCGCGGGAGAAAAACTGTTTTTT. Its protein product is CAISVGARGAGEKLFF.